A single sample is the source of the 9 T cell receptor beta chains below, sequenced in a study of tissue T cells after allogeneic stem cell transplantation. Time point meaning: mouse harvest day 14 after allogeneic transplant. Each mouse received 10^7 T-cell-depleted marrow cells plus 10^6 splenic CD5+ T cells by tail vein. Method: immunoSEQ multiplex PCR; TCRdb's copy keeps in-frame clones and lacks some. Of some 700 clones in the sample, roughly 52% are singletons; the top ten hold under 35%. The sample comprised liver tissue. These receptors came from a female BALB/c mouse given C57BL/6 T cells with graft-versus-host disease after an allogeneic hematopoietic cell transplant.

Worth noting for this clone: Mouse gene names apply. CDR3 DNA (partial): TGTGCCAGCAGCCCGACAGGGACAAACACAGAAGTCTTC. Translated: CASSPTGTNTEVF. The full CDR3 protein is CASSPTGTNTEVFF. V usage is TRBV3 and J usage is TRBJ1-1; TRBD1 agrees at 7 bases. The read terminates 1 residue ahead of where the CDR3 ends, so the germline J gene completes it. Losses at the gene ends were 5 bases for V and 0 bases for J; bases not matched to a gene: 3. The CDR3 totals 14 residues. The germline V gene encodes CDR1 SNHLY and CDR2 FYNGKV (reference sequence).

A remark on this clone: Genes here carry mouse names. The CDR3 extends 1 residue past the end of the read, so its final part is completed from the germline J gene. V usage is TRBV23 and J usage is TRBJ1-4; the tabulated D call, TRBD1, remains unverified against the DNA. This CDR3 is built from 14 residues. Germline V gives CDR1 KGHTA, CDR2 FQNQQP. CDR3 DNA (partial): TGCTCCAGCAGCACAGGATCTTCCAACGAAAGATTATTT. This gives the protein CSSSTGSSNERLF. The full CDR3 is CSSSTGSSNERLFF.

Comments on this clone: Mouse names are used for the genes. The read ends 1 residue early relative to the CDR3; the germline J gene fills the gap. V is TRBV3 and J is TRBJ2-1, with 8 bases aligning to TRBD2. In germline, CDR1 is SNHLY, CDR2 FYNGKV (reference sequence). V lost 5 bases, J lost 1 base, and 1 base stayed unmatched. The CDR3 covers 14 residues. CDR3 in amino acids: CASSRLGNYAEQFF. The sequenced part of the CDR3 DNA is TGTGCCAGCAGCCGACTGGGGAACTATGCTGAGCAGTTC.

Only a few counts were recorded for this clone. Germline and genes: mouse. The observed sequence ends 1 residue before the CDR3 terminus, with the missing tail filled in from the germline J gene. The genes are TRBV16 and TRBJ1-4; D may be TRBD1 (6 bases). Germline assignment: CDR1 SGHSA and CDR2 FRNQAP. Trimming took 5 bases from V and 0 from J, leaving 7 bases between them. The CDR3 is made up of 14 amino acids. This CDR3 reads CASSRTVSNERLFF. CDR3 bases read: TGTGCAAGCAGCCGGACAGTTTCCAACGAAAGATTATTT.

Points on this clone: Genes here carry mouse names. The sequenced fragment ends 1 residue before the CDR3 boundary, so the rest is inferred from the germline J gene. This chain uses TRBV13-1 with TRBJ1-1; TRBD1 matches at 7 bases. This CDR3 spans 13 amino acids. Germline V gene sequence: CDR1 NSHNY, CDR2 SYGAGN. The junction had 3 bases not matched to a gene; V was cut back by 7 bases and J by 0 bases. CDR3 amino acids: CASPGTANTEVFF. The part of the CDR3 DNA that was read is TGTGCCAGCCCCGGGACAGCAAACACAGAAGTCTTC.

Regarding this clone: Each gene name is a mouse one. The CDR3 goes on 1 residue after the read ends, and that part is filled in from the germline J gene. The chain uses TRBV26 and TRBJ2-2; 7 nucleotides line up with TRBD1. This CDR3 has 14 amino acids. The J segment lost 3 bases and the V segment lost 4 bases, leaving 2 bases of the junction unmatched. The germline V gene encodes CDR1 KGHPV and CDR2 FQNQEV (reference sequence). This chain's CDR3 is CASSRQGDTGQLYF. The CDR3 DNA, read in part, is TGTGCCAGCAGTCGACAGGGAGACACCGGGCAGCTCTAC.

Details on this clone: Gene names and germline refer to mouse. The read terminates 1 residue ahead of where the CDR3 ends, so the germline J gene completes it. Different DNA sequences within this sample yield the same CDR3. The V and J genes are TRBV17 and TRBJ1-5; unclear D gene. With 0 bases removed from V and 9 bases from J, the gap between germline ends came to 9 bases. The CDR3 is 13 residues long. In germline, CDR1 is MNHDT, CDR2 YYDKIL. CDR3 loop: CASSRDPEGAPLF. The CDR3 DNA, read in part, is TGTGCTAGCAGTAGAGATCCAGAGGGGGCTCCGCTT. The complete variable domain, with remaining parts taken from reference TRBV17 and TRBJ1-5, reads DTTVKQNPRYKLARVGKPVNLICSQTMNHDTMYWYQKKPNQAPKLLLFYYDKILNREADTFEKFQSSRPNNSFCSLYIGSAGLEYSAMYLCASSRDPEGAPLFGEGTRLSVL.

Comments on this clone: Gene names are the mouse ones. The read ends 1 residue shy of where the CDR3 ends; the end is completed using the germline J gene. V and J are TRBV3 and TRBJ2-7; 8 nucleotides line up with TRBD2. There are 15 residues in the CDR3. CDR1 is SNHLY and CDR2 is FYNGKV in the germline V gene (reference sequence). V lost 1 base, J lost 4 bases, and 6 bases stayed unmatched. The CDR3 here is CASSLVAAGGYEQYF. The part of the CDR3 DNA that was read is TGTGCCAGCAGCTTAGTCGCGGCTGGGGGGTATGAACAGTAC. Full variable domain (remainder filled in from reference TRBV3 and TRBJ2-7): GPKVLQIPSHQIIDMGQMVTLNCDPVSNHLYFYWYKQILGQQMEFLVNFYNGKVMEKSKLFKDQFSVERPDGSYFTLKIQPTALEDSAVYFCASSLVAAGGYEQYFGPGTRLTVL.

As regards this clone: These gene names are mouse names. The read stops 1 residue short of the end of the CDR3; the missing end is completed from the germline J gene. The V gene is TRBV26, the J gene TRBJ2-7; 7 nucleotides align to TRBD2. V was pared by 4 bases and J by 2 bases, with 2 bases of the junction left unmatched. There are 13 residues in the CDR3. The germline V gene encodes CDR1 KGHPV and CDR2 FQNQEV (reference sequence). The CDR3 protein is CASSPGGPYEQYF. Partial CDR3 DNA: TGTGCCAGCAGTCCTGGGGGTCCCTATGAACAGTAC.